This T cell receptor beta chain was captured in a study of T cell changes during pregnancy in multiple sclerosis. From germline, CDR1 is SGHTA and CDR2 FQGTGA. The CDR3 sequence is 15 residues long. Deletions cut 1 base from V and 8 bases from J, with 12 bases between. Here immunoSEQ multiplex PCR was the method, and the copy in TCRdb shows in-frame clones only, minus some. The sample gives some 64,000 clones, approximately 90% of which show up once; around 0.85% is in the top ten. The origin of this receptor is a female donor in good health, enrolled as a control in a pregnancy study. The rearrangement links TRBV7-3 to TRBJ1-6; D possibly corresponds to TRBD1 (5 bases). Sequenced here: peripheral blood, sampled in the first trimester of pregnancy. CDR3: CASSLNPGSDSPLHF. CDR3 coding DNA: TGTGCCAGCAGCTTAAATCCAGGGTCTGATTCACCCCTCCACTTT.